This is a list of T cell receptor beta chains from one sample in a study of blood T cell repertoires in COVID-19. Clones were sequenced by immunoSEQ multiplex PCR, and TCRdb holds only the in-frame ones, with some missing. This table has around 200,000 clones, around 80% appearing once. Sequencing was done on a sample of peripheral blood. These receptors were collected from a woman of 80 years or more with active or convalescent COVID-19. Both conserved end residues are part of each CDR3. D genes are given only for firm matches.

v_call: TRBV29-1; j_call: TRBJ2-3; cdr3_length: 15; d_call: TRBD2; cdr3_aa: CSGMKGTGGTDTQYF
v_call: TRBV6-5; j_call: TRBJ1-2; cdr3_length: 15; d_call: TRBD1; cdr3_aa: CASKQTGTGRDGYTF
v_call: TRBV2; j_call: TRBJ2-1; cdr3_length: 15; d_call: -; cdr3_aa: CASSERAVDYNEQFF
v_call: TRBV5-4; j_call: TRBJ2-7; cdr3_length: 15; d_call: -; cdr3_aa: CASSQGGTTLYEQYF
v_call: TRBV2; j_call: TRBJ1-1; cdr3_length: 12; d_call: TRBD1; cdr3_aa: CASSTDRTEAFF
v_call: TRBV7-8; j_call: TRBJ2-1; cdr3_length: 13; d_call: TRBD2; cdr3_aa: CASSLAGSGGQFF
v_call: TRBV21-1; j_call: TRBJ1-2; cdr3_length: 17; d_call: -; cdr3_aa: CASSKASRGLPNYGYTF
v_call: TRBV15; j_call: TRBJ2-1; cdr3_length: 16; d_call: TRBD2; cdr3_aa: CATSRDRGGASNEQFF
v_call: TRBV27; j_call: TRBJ1-1; cdr3_length: 16; d_call: TRBD1; cdr3_aa: CASSLSGTGVGTEAFF
v_call: TRBV5-4; j_call: TRBJ1-2; cdr3_length: 15; d_call: -; cdr3_aa: CASSPERVGSYGYTF
v_call: TRBV7-8; j_call: TRBJ1-1; cdr3_length: 14; d_call: -; cdr3_aa: CASRMTREHAEAFF
v_call: TRBV28; j_call: TRBJ1-2; cdr3_length: 16; d_call: TRBD1; cdr3_aa: CASSRLDRGANYGYTF
v_call: TRBV6-5; j_call: TRBJ2-2; cdr3_length: 14; d_call: -; cdr3_aa: CASSYSRNTGELFF
v_call: TRBV2; j_call: TRBJ2-2; cdr3_length: 11; d_call: -; cdr3_aa: CASSDRGGLFF
v_call: TRBV10-3; j_call: TRBJ1-6; cdr3_length: 16; d_call: TRBD1; cdr3_aa: CAIRAGTGTGVTPLHF
v_call: TRBV19; j_call: TRBJ2-5; cdr3_length: 16; d_call: TRBD2; cdr3_aa: CASSIGSSGGFETQYF
v_call: TRBV5-4; j_call: TRBJ2-3; cdr3_length: 16; d_call: TRBD2; cdr3_aa: CASSVGLAGRKDTQYF
v_call: TRBV9; j_call: TRBJ1-1; cdr3_length: 15; d_call: TRBD1; cdr3_aa: CASSALQGVNTEAFF
v_call: TRBV27; j_call: TRBJ2-2; cdr3_length: 14; d_call: -; cdr3_aa: CASSPGHSTGELFF
v_call: TRBV7-8; j_call: TRBJ2-3; cdr3_length: 18; d_call: -; cdr3_aa: CASSLDSDSLGSTDTQYF
v_call: TRBV10-1; j_call: TRBJ2-3; cdr3_length: 16; d_call: TRBD2; cdr3_aa: CASSETSGGPGDTQYF
v_call: TRBV6-5; j_call: TRBJ1-5; cdr3_length: 14; d_call: TRBD1; cdr3_aa: CASTKGQFNQPQHF
v_call: TRBV4-2; j_call: TRBJ1-2; cdr3_length: 15; d_call: -; cdr3_aa: CASSQEVRGSGGYTF
v_call: TRBV7-9; j_call: TRBJ2-2; cdr3_length: 14; d_call: -; cdr3_aa: CASSSLWSTGELFF
v_call: TRBV4-2; j_call: TRBJ2-5; cdr3_length: 14; d_call: TRBD2; cdr3_aa: CASSHSGTMETQYF
v_call: TRBV4-3; j_call: TRBJ1-6; cdr3_length: 12; d_call: -; cdr3_aa: CASSHPRGPLHF
v_call: TRBV5-4; j_call: TRBJ2-3; cdr3_length: 16; d_call: TRBD2; cdr3_aa: CASRQTSGGRGDTQYF